This TCR beta chain is from a study of graft-versus-host responses after intestinal transplantation (dated by TCRdb to about 2021). Background for the entire study: Multivisceral, liver-intestinal, or isolated intestinal transplants were received by the recipients. Every recipient was given anti-thymocyte globulin induction, followed by about three years of maintenance tacrolimus and steroids. A cohort of about two dozen intestinal transplant recipients, including one retransplant, was enrolled, and 3 patients lacking pretransplant specimens were excluded. A peak of at least 4% donor T cells among recipient peripheral blood mononuclear cells was the definition used for donor T cell macrochimerism. Instead of going to the commercial service, samples from a few later patients were sequenced in-house on an Illumina MiSeq and processed with MiXCR. After intestinal transplantation, graft-versus-host and host-versus-graft alloreactive T cell clones in the graft, circulation and bone marrow were tracked using bulk TCR-beta CDR3 sequencing. To identify alloreactive clones, pre-transplant mixed lymphocyte reaction products were sequenced and then compared with unstimulated pre-transplant donor and recipient T cells. Overall study results and their limits: Conclusions were limited by the relatively low number and heterogeneity of intestinal transplant patients. In patients with donor T cell macrochimerism, the allografts had high GvH to HvG T cell clonal ratios. Early after transplant, declines in HvG clones were associated with peak levels of circulating GvH clones. GvH clones were detected in recipient bone marrow, and some appeared earlier in ileal mucosa or blood, consistent with an intestinal mucosal origin.

The method behind the library was the immunoSEQ multiplex PCR assay. For most patients, genomic DNA was subjected to high-throughput TCR-beta CDR3 sequencing by Adaptive Biotechnologies. The study's own analysis went as follows. Adaptive's ImmunoSEQ software supplied the TCR sequencing data for around 19 patients, while MiXCR and VDJtools were used to process three other patients. CDR3 nucleotide sequences shared between donor and recipient were removed because their origin could not be assigned. Alloreactive clones required at least 2-fold expansion over unstimulated cells and minimum CFSE-low frequency of 0.002% (template counts) or 0.001% (read counts). Clones were considered mappable if detected in sequenced pre-transplant spleen, lymph node, or MLR CFSE-low populations of the donor or recipient. The cumulative frequency of alloreactive clones was calculated as a percentage of all sequences, weighted by copy number. The immuneACCESS repertoire file appears here via TCRdb, limited to in-frame rearrangements. These files lack a portion of the clones; in checked studies, under half of the deficit traces to unresolved V genes, and the cause of the others is not known. The V and J calls and clone size are taken from that table; D and trimming were inferred from the DNA. Recorded for this sample are roughly 50,000 clones; about 90% of them occurred a single time. The top ten clonotypes cover roughly 5.5% of the sample.

Blood samples were collected up to 4 times in the first month after transplant and then at least monthly when available. V lost 10 bases and J lost 1 base; the stretch between them is 13 bases long. CDR1 and CDR2 are read off the germline V gene as SNHLY and FYNNEI. Spanning cysteine to phenylalanine, the CDR3 consists of 14 amino acids. Solely the CDR3 DNA is kept, with 42 bases framed from the first base. This clone was seen only once. Its target antigen remains unknown. Base qualities are not at hand, and no much larger clone is one base apart. The receptor was isolated from a human patient who received an intestinal transplant, so some T cells may come from the graft donor. Recombination joined TRBV2 with TRBJ1-4; the D segment could be TRBD1, given 5 matching bases. The source material was PBMCs, sampled roughly 660 days after intestinal transplant. Here is the DNA: TGTGCCACGAGACGAGGGGAAACTAATGAAAAACTGTTTTTT. Its protein is CATRRGETNEKLFF. Outside the CDR3, residues come from the reference TRBV2 and TRBJ1-4 proteins, so the full variable domain is: EPEVTQTPSHQVTQMGQEVILRCVPISNHLYFYWYRQILGQKVEFLVSFYNNEISEKSEIFDDQFSVERPDGSNFTLKIRSTKLEDSAMYFCATRRGETNEKLFFGSGTQLSVL.